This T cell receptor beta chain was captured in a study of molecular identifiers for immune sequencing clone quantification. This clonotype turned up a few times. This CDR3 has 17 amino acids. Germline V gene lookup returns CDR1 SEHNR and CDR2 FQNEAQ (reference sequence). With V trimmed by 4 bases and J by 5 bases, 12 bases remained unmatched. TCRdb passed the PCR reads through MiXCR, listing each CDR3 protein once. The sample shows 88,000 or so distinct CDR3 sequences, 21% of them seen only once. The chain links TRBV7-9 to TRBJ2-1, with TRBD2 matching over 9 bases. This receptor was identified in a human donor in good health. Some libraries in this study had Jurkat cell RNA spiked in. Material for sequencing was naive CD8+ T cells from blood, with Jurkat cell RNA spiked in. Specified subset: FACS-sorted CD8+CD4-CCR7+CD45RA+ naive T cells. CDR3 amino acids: CASSSNQRGALHNEQFF. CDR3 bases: TGTGCCAGCAGCTCCAACCAGCGGGGGGCCCTACACAATGAGCAGTTCTTC.